The sequence of this T cell receptor beta chain was determined in a study of T cell responses to AZD1222 COVID-19 vaccine (dated by TCRdb to about 2021). Study-level background: AZD1222 recipients given second doses at about 4 weeks or at about 12 weeks were pooled, since spike-specific TCR depth and breadth were not found to differ between the two schedules. A total of approximately 250 trial participants underwent TCR sequencing, of whom 207 had received two doses of AZD1222 and about 25 had received two doses of the MenACWY control vaccine. Trial participants were enrolled by age into 18-55, 56-69 and 70-plus year subgroups, with roughly 150, 30 and 60 TCR-sequenced participants respectively. What the study reported, not specific to this receptor: The whole spike protein was spanned by vaccine-associated CD4 TCRs, and dominant responses were seen in regions 160-218 and 743-854. Conclusions about previously exposed vaccinees were limited because only six AZD1222 recipients were SARS-CoV-2 seropositive at baseline. Nearly half of unique spike-specific TCRs reportedly recognized epitopes outside regions mutated in the B.1.351 and B.1.1.7 variants. In the small 56-69-year group, the increase in depth fell short of significance, most likely because of low power. A significant rise in spike-specific TCR breadth and depth was observed after two AZD1222 doses relative to day 0 and relative to MenACWY recipients. Participants were mostly white British and included more females than males, and it was suggested by the authors that clonal diversity may have been underestimated. Because no day 14 peak-response samples were available, repertoires were characterized only after the peak T cell response.

The CDR3 regions of human TCRbeta chains were analyzed by immunosequencing. The authors processed their data as follows. Repertoire TCRs were checked for matches against a reference library of SARS-CoV-2-specific TCRs that had been generated using the MIRA antigen-specificity platform. Breadth meant the fraction of unique TCRs that were SARS-CoV-2-associated, whereas depth meant the fraction of total T cells that were SARS-CoV-2-associated. Using the MIRA data, every spike-specific TCR was mapped to the spike region that the TCR reacted to and assigned to either a CD4 or a CD8 class. Log10-transformed breadth and depth values were compared by one-way ANOVA with Sidak's multiple comparisons tests. TCRdb carries this immuneACCESS record with in-frame sequences only. Its versions omit some clonotypes, under half of them owing to an unresolved V gene in the studies checked, with the rest unexplained. For V, J and clone size, that table is used; D and trimming come from the DNA. Here the sample has about 190,000 clones; just over 90% occur a single time. Roughly 0.99% of the sample goes to the ten largest clones.

Regarding this clone: Its antigen remains unidentified. Per-nucleotide qualities are absent, and no much larger clonotype sits a single base away.

The CDR3, from cysteine to phenylalanine, totals 16 residues. Only the CDR3 part of the read is kept: 48 bases, read in frame from the first base. CDR1 and CDR2, per the germline V gene, are SGHDT and YYEEEE. The junction shows trimming of 4 bases on V and 4 bases on J, plus 18 bases between the germline ends. The time point label of this sample denotes: baseline before first vaccination. Vaccinee samples were obtained from the UK trials COV001 and COV002, which included a single-blind randomized controlled phase 2/3 trial of AZD1222 (ChAdOx1 nCoV-19) in healthy adults. For TCRbeta chain sequencing, PBMC samples from trial participants were taken at day 0 and at day 28 after the second dose.

Sequencing used peripheral blood, obtained on day 0 of AZD1222 vaccination. The clonotype originates from an adult in good health. The V gene is TRBV5-6 and the J gene is TRBJ2-1; a tentative D match to TRBD2 spans 7 bases. In nucleotides, the sequence is TGTGCCAGCAGCCCGTCGGGACAAGCGGGGTACAATGAGCAGTTCTTC. Its amino acids are CASSPSGQAGYNEQFF.